Listed below are T cell receptor beta chains from one sample, sequenced in a study of shared clonotypes between healthy human individuals. Profiling relied on immunoSEQ multiplex PCR, and the TCRdb table lists in-frame clones only, not all of them. The data contain roughly 400,000 clones, about 96% of them singletons. Material: memory CD8+ T cells sorted from blood. These receptors all come from a man aged 25-45 years in good health. The CDR3 runs from the conserved cysteine through the conserved F or W. The D gene is left open where the match is weak. Clone size is not always given. Where it is, it says once, few, many or a class for expanded clones.

clone size	D gene	V gene	J gene	CDR3 length	CDR3 protein	CDR3 DNA
NA	TRBD2	TRBV2	TRBJ2-5	15	CASTLAGMGGETQYF	TGTGCCAGCACCTTAGCGGGAATGGGTGGAGAGACCCAGTACTTC
NA	TRBD2	TRBV7-9	TRBJ2-1	15	CASSHPSGRDNEQFF	TGTGCCAGCAGCCACCCTAGCGGGAGGGACAATGAGCAGTTCTTC
NA	NA	TRBV28	TRBJ2-7	12	CASSRVPYEQYF	TGTGCCAGCAGTCGCGTTCCATACGAGCAGTACTTC
NA	NA	TRBV30	TRBJ1-3	14	CAWSRQGTRNTIYF	TGTGCCTGGAGCCGGCAGGGAACCCGAAACACCATATATTTT
NA	TRBD2	TRBV19	TRBJ2-5	16	CASSSPSGGGQETQYF	TGTGCCAGTAGTTCCCCTAGCGGTGGAGGGCAAGAGACCCAGTACTTC
NA	NA	TRBV4-1	TRBJ2-1	17	CASSQVPGLVSYNEQFF	TGCGCCAGCAGCCAAGTCCCTGGGCTAGTCTCCTACAATGAGCAGTTCTTC
NA	NA	TRBV4-2	TRBJ2-3	14	CASSQDRGPDTQYF	TGTGCCAGCAGCCAAGATCGGGGTCCAGATACGCAGTATTTT
NA	NA	TRBV7-5	TRBJ1-5	17	CARSPEPDRGHNQPQHF	TGTGCCAGAAGCCCAGAACCAGACAGGGGGCACAACCAGCCCCAGCATTTT
NA	NA	TRBV2	TRBJ2-1	13	CASRVSWVNEQFF	TGTGCCAGTCGCGTATCTTGGGTCAATGAGCAGTTCTTC
NA	NA	TRBV2	TRBJ1-3	15	CASSEVDSGGNTIYF	TGTGCCAGCAGTGAGGTGGACAGCGGTGGAAACACCATATATTTT
NA	TRBD1	TRBV25-1	TRBJ2-3	12	CASTSQGNTQYF	TGTGCCAGCACGTCACAGGGGAATACGCAGTATTTT
NA	TRBD2	TRBV7-2	TRBJ2-7	12	CASGVAGTWQYF	TGTGCCAGCGGCGTAGCGGGGACTTGGCAGTACTTC
NA	TRBD2	TRBV5-8	TRBJ2-5	15	CASSLVRAGGETQYF	TGTGCCAGCAGCTTGGTTCGGGCCGGGGGGGAGACCCAGTACTTC
NA	NA	TRBV12-5	TRBJ2-3	15	CASGLGGGGTDTQYF	TGTGCTAGTGGTTTGGGTGGAGGCGGCACAGATACGCAGTATTTT
NA	NA	TRBV5-6	TRBJ2-5	14	CASAPYRAQETQYF	TGTGCCAGCGCGCCATACAGGGCCCAAGAGACCCAGTACTTC
NA	TRBD2	TRBV6-5	TRBJ2-1	15	CASKILAGLSNEQFF	TGTGCCAGCAAAATCCTAGCGGGATTGAGTAATGAGCAGTTCTTC
NA	NA	TRBV28	TRBJ1-4	12	CASSPTWTGLFF	TGTGCCAGCAGTCCTACATGGACCGGGCTGTTTTTT
NA	TRBD2	TRBV7-7	TRBJ2-2	16	CASSPGLAGGTGELFF	TGTGCTAGCAGCCCGGGACTAGCGGGAGGGACCGGGGAGCTGTTTTTT
NA	NA	TRBV9	TRBJ1-2	13	CASSVAGVYGYTF	TGTGCCAGCAGCGTAGCTGGGGTCTATGGCTACACCTTC
once	TRBD2	TRBV18	TRBJ2-3	17	CASSPQGLAGAGDTQYF	TGTGCCAGCTCACCCCAGGGACTAGCGGGAGCGGGAGATACGCAGTATTTT
NA	TRBD2	TRBV11-2	TRBJ2-2	15	CASSFVGTSKGELFF	TGTGCCAGCAGCTTCGTCGGGACTAGTAAGGGGGAGCTGTTTTTT
NA	TRBD1	TRBV28	TRBJ1-4	16	CASTTQGAATNEKLFF	TGTGCCAGCACAACTCAGGGGGCTGCAACTAATGAAAAACTGTTTTTT
NA	NA	TRBV19	TRBJ1-4	17	CASSIDQTGSTNEKLFF	TGTGCCAGTAGTATAGATCAAACAGGATCAACTAATGAAAAACTGTTTTTT
NA	TRBD2	TRBV7-3	TRBJ2-1	16	CASSPRTSGSRNQQFF	TGTGCCAGCAGCCCACGGACTAGCGGGAGCCGTAATCAGCAGTTCTTC
NA	NA	TRBV11-1	TRBJ2-1	14	CASSPSWDGNEQFF	TGTGCCAGCAGCCCATCCTGGGACGGGAATGAGCAGTTCTTC
NA	TRBD1	TRBV7-4	TRBJ2-4	19	CASSLDVRGRKGAKNIQYF	TGTGCCAGCAGCTTAGATGTCAGGGGGCGCAAAGGGGCCAAAAACATTCAGTACTTC
NA	TRBD2	TRBV7-2	TRBJ2-3	15	CASSLETAGVGTQYF	TGTGCCAGCAGCTTAGAAACGGCGGGAGTCGGTACGCAGTATTTT
NA	NA	TRBV6-5	TRBJ2-7	14	CATRQGGASYEQYF	TGTGCCACCCGTCAGGGGGGGGCGTCCTACGAGCAGTACTTC
once	TRBD1	TRBV6-5	TRBJ2-3	15	CASKETGAGTDTQYF	TGTGCCAGCAAAGAAACAGGGGCAGGAACAGATACGCAGTATTTT
NA	NA	TRBV29-1	TRBJ1-1	14	CSAGPALMNTEAFF	TGCAGCGCGGGCCCTGCCTTAATGAACACTGAAGCTTTCTTT
NA	NA	TRBV10-3	TRBJ2-7	15	CAISAAGTPTYEQYF	TGTGCCATCAGTGCTGCCGGGACGCCGACTTACGAGCAGTACTTC
once	TRBD1	TRBV5-1	TRBJ1-1	14	CASSAGTGETEAFF	TGCGCCAGCAGCGCCGGGACAGGGGAGACTGAAGCTTTCTTT
NA	NA	TRBV29-1	TRBJ2-5	14	CSVEDLTGRETQYF	TGCAGCGTTGAAGATTTAACAGGAAGAGAGACCCAGTACTTC
NA	NA	TRBV7-9	TRBJ1-3	17	CASSLWVLLNSGNTIYF	TGTGCCAGCAGCTTATGGGTTTTATTAAACTCTGGAAACACCATATATTTT
NA	TRBD2	TRBV9	TRBJ2-7	17	CASSVGSGGLASYEQYF	TGTGCCAGCAGCGTAGGGTCGGGGGGACTAGCCTCCTACGAGCAGTACTTC
few	NA	TRBV2	TRBJ2-7	13	CASRHRGSYEQYF	TGTGCCAGCAGACATCGGGGCTCCTACGAGCAGTACTTC